What follows describes a single T cell receptor beta chain. V was clipped by 8 bases and J by 7 bases, with 17 bases between them. The CDR3 has 13 amino acids. Germline V gene data show CDR1 as LNHDA and CDR2 as SQIVND (reference sequence). These data belong to a study of T cell responses to AZD1222 COVID-19 vaccine. The protocol was immunoSEQ multiplex PCR, while the TCRdb copy is restricted to in-frame clones and leaves out a portion. This table holds 90,000 or so clones, about 88% found once. The input for sequencing was peripheral blood, taken 28 days after the second AZD1222 dose. This receptor was identified in an adult who received the AZD1222 COVID-19 vaccine. The gene calls are TRBV19 and TRBJ1-1; D not certain. The CDR3 is CASAGFSGGEAFF. For the CDR3, the DNA is TGTGCCAGTGCGGGGTTCAGTGGAGGTGAAGCTTTCTTT.